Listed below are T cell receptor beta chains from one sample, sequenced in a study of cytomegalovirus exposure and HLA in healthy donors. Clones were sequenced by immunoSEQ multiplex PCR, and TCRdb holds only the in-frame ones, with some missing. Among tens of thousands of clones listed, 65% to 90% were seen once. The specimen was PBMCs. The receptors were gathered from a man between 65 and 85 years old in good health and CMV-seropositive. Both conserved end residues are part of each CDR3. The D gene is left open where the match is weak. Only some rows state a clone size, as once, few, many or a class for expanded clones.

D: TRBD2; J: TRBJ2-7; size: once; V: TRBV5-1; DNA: TGCGCCAGCAGCTTGGCCATAGGGACTAGCACCTACGAGCAGTACTTC; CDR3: CASSLAIGTSTYEQYF
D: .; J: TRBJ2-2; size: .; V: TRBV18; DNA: TGTGCCAGCTCACCACCGGGGCTAGCGACGAACACCGGGGAGCTGTTTTTT; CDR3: CASSPPGLATNTGELFF
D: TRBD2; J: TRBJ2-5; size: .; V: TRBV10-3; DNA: TGTGCCATCAGTGATAGCGGGGGGTCTGAGACCCAGTACTTC; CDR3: CAISDSGGSETQYF
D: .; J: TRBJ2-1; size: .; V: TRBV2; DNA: TGTGCTACAGGGCCTGACAATGAGCAGTTCTTC; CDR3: CATGPDNEQFF
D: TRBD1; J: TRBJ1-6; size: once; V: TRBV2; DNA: TGTGCCAGCAGTAACGACAGGGGATTCGGTACTTCACCCCTCCACTTT; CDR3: CASSNDRGFGTSPLHF
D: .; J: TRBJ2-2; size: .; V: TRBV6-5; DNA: TGTGCCAGCAGTTACTCAGACCCGGGGGCCGGGGAGCTGTTTTTT; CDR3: CASSYSDPGAGELFF
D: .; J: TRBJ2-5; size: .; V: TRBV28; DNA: TGTGCCAGCAGTTCCCGGTATTTCTTGGAGACCCAGTACTTC; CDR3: CASSSRYFLETQYF
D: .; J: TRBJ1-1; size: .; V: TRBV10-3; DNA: TGTGCCATCAGGGACAGCCTGAACACTGAAGCTTTCTTT; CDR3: CAIRDSLNTEAFF
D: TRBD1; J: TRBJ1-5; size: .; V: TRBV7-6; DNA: TGTGCCAGCAGCCCACAGGGGAGCAATCAGCCCCAGCATTTT; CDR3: CASSPQGSNQPQHF
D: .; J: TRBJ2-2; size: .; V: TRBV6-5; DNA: TGTGCCAGCAGTTACTACAGGCTCGCCGGGGAGCTGTTTTTT; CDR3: CASSYYRLAGELFF
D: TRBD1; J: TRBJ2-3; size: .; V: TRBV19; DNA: TGTGCCAGTAGGACAGGGTTCACAGATACGCAGTATTTT; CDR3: CASRTGFTDTQYF
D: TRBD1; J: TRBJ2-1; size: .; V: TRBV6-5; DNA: TGTGCCAGCAGCAAGGACAGGGGCCTCTACAATGAGCAGTTCTTC; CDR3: CASSKDRGLYNEQFF
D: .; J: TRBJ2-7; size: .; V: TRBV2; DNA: TGTGCCAGCAGAGAACAGTACGAGCAGTACTTC; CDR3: CASREQYEQYF
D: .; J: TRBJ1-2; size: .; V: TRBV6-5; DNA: TGTGCCAGCAGTTACTCGGCGGATTCTAACTATGGCTACACCTTC; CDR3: CASSYSADSNYGYTF
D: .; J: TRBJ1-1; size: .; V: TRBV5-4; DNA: TGTGCCAGCAGCTTGGGCCTTGGAGACACTGAAGCTTTCTTT; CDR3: CASSLGLGDTEAFF
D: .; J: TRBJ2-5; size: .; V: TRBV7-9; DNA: TGTGCCAGCAGCTTGGGGACACAAGAGACCCAGTACTTC; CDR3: CASSLGTQETQYF
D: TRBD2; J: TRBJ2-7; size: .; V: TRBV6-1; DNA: TGTGCCAGCAGCCAAGACGGGGGGGGATATTACGAGCAGTACTTC; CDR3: CASSQDGGGYYEQYF
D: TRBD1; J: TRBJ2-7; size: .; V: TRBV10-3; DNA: TGTGCCATCAAGCCGGGACAGTTGAACGAGCAGTACTTC; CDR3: CAIKPGQLNEQYF
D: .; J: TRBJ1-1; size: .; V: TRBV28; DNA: TGTGCCAGCAGTTTGACTCACGGAGGGGTTACTGAAGCTTTCTTT; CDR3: CASSLTHGGVTEAFF
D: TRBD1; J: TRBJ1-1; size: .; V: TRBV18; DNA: TGTGCCAGCTCGTCAGACACAGGGGTCACTGAAGCTTTCTTT; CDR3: CASSSDTGVTEAFF